A selection of T cell receptor beta chains follows, all from one sample in a study of blood T cell repertoires in COVID-19. TCRdb keeps only in-frame clones here, not all; method: immunoSEQ multiplex PCR. The sample holds nearly 65,000 clones; 80% to 90% are singletons and the top ten take roughly an eighth. The sequencing input was peripheral blood. The receptors shown here come from a human donor in a cohort sampled during active COVID-19. CDR3s include the opening cysteine and the closing phenylalanine or tryptophan. A D gene is named only where the DNA matches it firmly. Expanded clones are given a class, and other clones once, few, many or no size at all.

j_call: TRBJ2-7; clone_size: .; v_call: TRBV7-9; d_call: TRBD2; cdr3_nt: TGTGCCAGCAGCTATCGGACTAGCGGGAGTCCATCCTACGAGCAGTACTTC; cdr3_aa: CASSYRTSGSPSYEQYF
j_call: TRBJ1-5; clone_size: .; v_call: TRBV5-1; d_call: .; cdr3_nt: TGCGCCAGCAGCCCGTGGGGGGATCAGCCCCAGCATTTT; cdr3_aa: CASSPWGDQPQHF
j_call: TRBJ1-1; clone_size: .; v_call: TRBV6-6; d_call: .; cdr3_nt: TGTGCCAGCAGTTACGCGGCAACTGGTGAAGCTTTCTTT; cdr3_aa: CASSYAATGEAFF
j_call: TRBJ1-1; clone_size: .; v_call: TRBV28; d_call: .; cdr3_nt: TGTGCCAGCAGTTTTGCAGGAAACATGAACACTGAAGCTTTCTTT; cdr3_aa: CASSFAGNMNTEAFF
j_call: TRBJ2-3; clone_size: .; v_call: TRBV6-5; d_call: TRBD1; cdr3_nt: TGTGCCAGCCGTTCCGGGACAGGGCAGTATTTT; cdr3_aa: CASRSGTGQYF
j_call: TRBJ1-2; clone_size: once; v_call: TRBV4-2; d_call: .; cdr3_nt: TGTGCCAGCAGCCGAGGGGGAGAAAGCTATGGCTACACCTTC; cdr3_aa: CASSRGGESYGYTF
j_call: TRBJ2-7; clone_size: .; v_call: TRBV11-1; d_call: .; cdr3_nt: TGTGCCAGCAGCTTTTTGGACAGAGACTCCTACGAGCAGTACTTC; cdr3_aa: CASSFLDRDSYEQYF
j_call: TRBJ2-3; clone_size: once; v_call: TRBV6-1; d_call: TRBD2; cdr3_nt: TGTGCCAGCAGTGCCCTTTTAGCGGGAGGGCCGGGGAGGACGCAGTATTTT; cdr3_aa: CASSALLAGGPGRTQYF
j_call: TRBJ1-2; clone_size: once; v_call: TRBV5-1; d_call: .; cdr3_nt: TGCGCCAGCAGCTTGGTATCCGGGTATGGCTACACCTTC; cdr3_aa: CASSLVSGYGYTF
j_call: TRBJ2-2; clone_size: .; v_call: TRBV27; d_call: TRBD1; cdr3_nt: TGTGCCAGCAGTTTTGCCGGGACAGGGCCGTCTGGGGAGCTGTTTTTT; cdr3_aa: CASSFAGTGPSGELFF
j_call: TRBJ2-7; clone_size: .; v_call: TRBV6-2/TRBV6-3; d_call: TRBD1; cdr3_nt: TGTGCCAGCACCCCCCCCGGGACAGGGCCCTACGAGCAGTACTTC; cdr3_aa: CASTPPGTGPYEQYF
j_call: TRBJ1-5; clone_size: .; v_call: TRBV6-5; d_call: .; cdr3_nt: TGTGCCAGCAGGGTGGCATATAGCAATCAGCCCCAGCATTTT; cdr3_aa: CASRVAYSNQPQHF
j_call: TRBJ2-4; clone_size: .; v_call: TRBV3-1/TRBV3-2; d_call: TRBD2; cdr3_nt: TGTGCCAGCAGCCAAGGAGGTTCGGCAGGGAGGGTCAAAAACATTCAGTACTTC; cdr3_aa: CASSQGGSAGRVKNIQYF
j_call: TRBJ2-7; clone_size: .; v_call: TRBV6-6; d_call: TRBD1; cdr3_nt: TGTGCCAGCAGTAAGACGACAGGGTTAGACGAGCAGTACTTC; cdr3_aa: CASSKTTGLDEQYF
j_call: TRBJ2-2; clone_size: .; v_call: TRBV9; d_call: TRBD2; cdr3_nt: TGTGCCAGCAGCAACACCGGGACTAGCGGGAGGGCCACCGGGGAGCTGTTTTTT; cdr3_aa: CASSNTGTSGRATGELFF
j_call: TRBJ2-2; clone_size: once; v_call: TRBV19; d_call: .; cdr3_nt: TGTGCCGCCATATCAGGCGCCGGGGAGCTGTTTTTT; cdr3_aa: CAAISGAGELFF
j_call: TRBJ2-1; clone_size: .; v_call: TRBV24-1; d_call: .; cdr3_nt: TGTGCCACCAGTGAGGTCGCGCCAAGCTCCTACAATGAGCAGTTCTTC; cdr3_aa: CATSEVAPSSYNEQFF
j_call: TRBJ2-7; clone_size: .; v_call: TRBV4-3; d_call: TRBD1; cdr3_nt: TGCGCCAGCAGCCAAGATTATCAGGGGGCCGGAGAGCAGTACTTC; cdr3_aa: CASSQDYQGAGEQYF
j_call: TRBJ2-3; clone_size: .; v_call: TRBV6-2/TRBV6-3; d_call: .; cdr3_nt: TGTGCCAGCAGTTACGGACCCACCGACGGCGGGGTACGAGATACGCAGTATTTT; cdr3_aa: CASSYGPTDGGVRDTQYF
j_call: TRBJ2-2; clone_size: once; v_call: TRBV18; d_call: TRBD1; cdr3_nt: TGTGCCAGCTCAACCCTGACAGGGTCGGGCGGGGAGCTGTTTTTT; cdr3_aa: CASSTLTGSGGELFF
j_call: TRBJ1-2; clone_size: .; v_call: TRBV9; d_call: .; cdr3_nt: TGTGCCAGCAGCGTAGTAGGGGCAGACTATGGCTACACCTTC; cdr3_aa: CASSVVGADYGYTF
j_call: TRBJ2-2; clone_size: .; v_call: TRBV10-3; d_call: TRBD1; cdr3_nt: TGTGCCATCCGGGACAGTGATACGAACACCGGGGAGCTGTTTTTT; cdr3_aa: CAIRDSDTNTGELFF
j_call: TRBJ1-2; clone_size: .; v_call: TRBV24-1; d_call: .; cdr3_nt: TGTGCCACCAGCGTCGACAGCTATGGCTACACCTTC; cdr3_aa: CATSVDSYGYTF
j_call: TRBJ2-7; clone_size: few; v_call: TRBV4-2; d_call: .; cdr3_nt: TGTGCCAGCAGCCAAGCTGACGGGAACGAGCAGTACTTC; cdr3_aa: CASSQADGNEQYF
j_call: TRBJ2-7; clone_size: once; v_call: TRBV18; d_call: .; cdr3_nt: TGTGCCAGCTCACCAAGAGGCAGAGTCGACGAGCAGTACTTC; cdr3_aa: CASSPRGRVDEQYF
j_call: TRBJ1-5; clone_size: few; v_call: TRBV4-3; d_call: TRBD1; cdr3_nt: TGCGCCAGCAGCCTGACAGGGAACAATCAGCCCCAGCATTTT; cdr3_aa: CASSLTGNNQPQHF
j_call: TRBJ2-1; clone_size: .; v_call: TRBV7-2; d_call: TRBD1; cdr3_nt: TGTGCCAGCAGCTTAGGCCCGACAGGGAACAATGAGCAGTTCTTC; cdr3_aa: CASSLGPTGNNEQFF
j_call: TRBJ2-3; clone_size: .; v_call: TRBV7-8; d_call: TRBD1; cdr3_nt: TGTGCCAGCAGCTTAAGGGGGACAGTACGCACAGATACGCAGTATTTT; cdr3_aa: CASSLRGTVRTDTQYF
j_call: TRBJ2-7; clone_size: .; v_call: TRBV4-1; d_call: .; cdr3_nt: TGCGCCAGCAGCCCGGGACAAACCACCTACGAGCAGTACTTC; cdr3_aa: CASSPGQTTYEQYF
j_call: TRBJ2-1; clone_size: .; v_call: TRBV12-5; d_call: TRBD1; cdr3_nt: TGTGCTAGTGGTCTGAACCTCACTCCGGGACAGCTTTACAATGAGCAGTTCTTC; cdr3_aa: CASGLNLTPGQLYNEQFF
j_call: TRBJ1-6; clone_size: .; v_call: TRBV19; d_call: .; cdr3_nt: TGTGCCAGTAGTATAGGAGCCGTTAGAGGGACCCTCCACTTT; cdr3_aa: CASSIGAVRGTLHF
j_call: TRBJ2-7; clone_size: .; v_call: TRBV4-3; d_call: TRBD2; cdr3_nt: TGCGCCAGCAGCCCGGGACTAGCGGATGCCTACGAGCAGTACTTC; cdr3_aa: CASSPGLADAYEQYF
j_call: TRBJ2-7; clone_size: .; v_call: TRBV28; d_call: TRBD1; cdr3_nt: TGTGCCAGCTTAAAGGACAGGATTCTCTACGAGCAGTACTTC; cdr3_aa: CASLKDRILYEQYF
j_call: TRBJ1-2; clone_size: .; v_call: TRBV4-3; d_call: TRBD1; cdr3_nt: TGCGCCAGCAGCCCCACGGGACAGGGCGCCTATGGCTACACCTTC; cdr3_aa: CASSPTGQGAYGYTF
j_call: TRBJ2-7; clone_size: .; v_call: TRBV6-1; d_call: TRBD1; cdr3_nt: TGTGCCAGCAGTGAAGGGACAGGGGGCTCCTACGAGCAGTACTTC; cdr3_aa: CASSEGTGGSYEQYF
j_call: TRBJ1-1; clone_size: .; v_call: TRBV6-6; d_call: TRBD1; cdr3_nt: TGTGCCAGCAGCGTCCGGGACAGGGATATGAACACTGAAGCTTTCTTT; cdr3_aa: CASSVRDRDMNTEAFF
j_call: TRBJ2-7; clone_size: .; v_call: TRBV27; d_call: .; cdr3_nt: TGTGCCAGCAAAGCACAGGGAAAAATCTACGAGCAGTACTTC; cdr3_aa: CASKAQGKIYEQYF
j_call: TRBJ1-4; clone_size: .; v_call: TRBV7-9; d_call: .; cdr3_nt: TGTGCCAGCAGCCCTACAGGAGGGGAGGAAAAACTGTTTTTT; cdr3_aa: CASSPTGGEEKLFF
j_call: TRBJ2-7; clone_size: .; v_call: TRBV13; d_call: .; cdr3_nt: TGTGCCAGCAGCTTAAGGGTAGGGGGCTCCTACGAGCAGTACTTC; cdr3_aa: CASSLRVGGSYEQYF
j_call: TRBJ2-6; clone_size: few; v_call: TRBV6-4; d_call: .; cdr3_nt: TGTGCCAGCAGTGACTCAGGGGGCTCTGGGGCCAACGTCCTGACTTTC; cdr3_aa: CASSDSGGSGANVLTF
j_call: TRBJ1-2; clone_size: .; v_call: TRBV6-6; d_call: .; cdr3_nt: TGTGCCAGCAGTTACCTTGTAGAGGCGCCGGGCTACACCTTC; cdr3_aa: CASSYLVEAPGYTF
j_call: TRBJ2-1; clone_size: once; v_call: TRBV5-1; d_call: TRBD1; cdr3_nt: TGCGCCAGCAGCTTGGAAGGACAGGGTCGGAATGAGCAGTTCTTC; cdr3_aa: CASSLEGQGRNEQFF
j_call: TRBJ1-2; clone_size: few; v_call: TRBV18; d_call: TRBD1; cdr3_nt: TGTGCCAGCTCACCATCTCTTGGACAGGGCGGCGGCTACACCTTC; cdr3_aa: CASSPSLGQGGGYTF
j_call: TRBJ2-4; clone_size: .; v_call: TRBV7-8; d_call: TRBD1; cdr3_nt: TGTGCCAGCAGCTTAGTCAGGACAGGGGGTACCAAAAACATTCAGTACTTC; cdr3_aa: CASSLVRTGGTKNIQYF
j_call: TRBJ1-2; clone_size: .; v_call: TRBV24-1; d_call: TRBD1; cdr3_nt: TGTGCCACCAGTGATTGGGACAGAAACTATGGCTACACCTTC; cdr3_aa: CATSDWDRNYGYTF
j_call: TRBJ1-2; clone_size: many; v_call: TRBV29-1; d_call: .; cdr3_nt: TGCAGCGTCGGGGGGAACTATGGCTACACCTTC; cdr3_aa: CSVGGNYGYTF
j_call: TRBJ1-1; clone_size: .; v_call: TRBV9; d_call: .; cdr3_nt: TGTGCCAGCAGCGTAGTTTCAGGGAACACTGAAGCTTTCTTT; cdr3_aa: CASSVVSGNTEAFF
j_call: TRBJ2-7; clone_size: .; v_call: TRBV19; d_call: TRBD2; cdr3_nt: TGTGCCAGTAGTATCTGGGTGTCGCGGGAGATCTCCTACGAGCAGTACTTC; cdr3_aa: CASSIWVSREISYEQYF
j_call: TRBJ1-5; clone_size: once; v_call: TRBV5-5; d_call: .; cdr3_nt: TGTGCCAGCAGCTTGGGGCAGGGTCACAATCAGCCCCAGCATTTT; cdr3_aa: CASSLGQGHNQPQHF
j_call: TRBJ1-1; clone_size: .; v_call: TRBV4-1; d_call: .; cdr3_nt: TGCGCCAGCAGCCAAGATGGTACCCGGTGGACTGAAGCTTTCTTT; cdr3_aa: CASSQDGTRWTEAFF
j_call: TRBJ2-5; clone_size: few; v_call: TRBV25-1; d_call: .; cdr3_nt: TGTGCCAGCACCGTCCGCGACAGAGATTTTTCCCAAGAGACCCAGTACTTC; cdr3_aa: CASTVRDRDFSQETQYF
j_call: TRBJ2-3; clone_size: .; v_call: TRBV4-3; d_call: TRBD2; cdr3_nt: TGCGCCAGCAGCCCCCCGCGGACTAGCGCCCTAGCAGATACGCAGTATTTT; cdr3_aa: CASSPPRTSALADTQYF
j_call: TRBJ2-7; clone_size: .; v_call: TRBV9; d_call: TRBD1; cdr3_nt: TGTGCCAGCAGCCCCGGGACAGGGAGAGGCGAGCAGTACTTC; cdr3_aa: CASSPGTGRGEQYF
j_call: TRBJ2-3; clone_size: once; v_call: TRBV9; d_call: TRBD2; cdr3_nt: TGTGCCAGCAGCGGATTACTAGCGGGAGGCACAGATACGCAGTATTTT; cdr3_aa: CASSGLLAGGTDTQYF
j_call: TRBJ2-1; clone_size: .; v_call: TRBV5-1; d_call: .; cdr3_nt: TGCGCCAGCAGCTTGGAAGCAAACTACAATGAGCAGTTCTTC; cdr3_aa: CASSLEANYNEQFF
j_call: TRBJ1-1; clone_size: .; v_call: TRBV18; d_call: .; cdr3_nt: TGTGCCAGCTCAGGACAGTTTGCGAACACTGAAGCTTTCTTT; cdr3_aa: CASSGQFANTEAFF